The 21 T cell receptor beta chains given below trace back to one sample, sequenced in a study of human T cells and chemical hapten exposure. Regarding time point: pre-sensitization, week 0. Regarding treatment: therapeutic diphenylcyclopropenone sensitization with weekly scalp DPC. TCRdb independently ran MiXCR on the RACE reads; one entry per CDR3 protein. The data contain under 300,000 distinct CDR3 sequences, 7.7% of them singletons. The input for sequencing was whole blood, taken in connection with sensitization to the hapten diphenylcyclopropenone (DPC). The source of these receptors is a man between 18 and 29 years old with alopecia areata. Some clones in this sample may be carry-over from other donors' samples.

This clonotype was seen more than once but under ten times. CDR3 residues: CASTLTRDRGTWDTGELFF. The CDR3, as DNA: TGTGCCAGCACCTTAACCCGGGACAGGGGGACGTGGGACACCGGGGAGCTGTTTTTT. The chain uses TRBV6-2 or TRBV6-3 and TRBJ2-2, with 11 bases that match TRBD1. The CDR3 runs to 19 residues. Germline CDR1 MNHEY, CDR2 SVGEGT. The J segment lost 3 bases and the V segment lost 7 bases, leaving 16 bases of the junction unmatched.

This clonotype came up a few times. The chain has TRBV9 and TRBJ1-4; 9 bases align to TRBD1. Trimming cost V 2 bases and J 5 bases; bases outside gene matches: 1. Germline loops: CDR1 SGDLS, CDR2 YYNGEE. This CDR3 spans 14 amino acids. CDR3 nucleotides: TGTGCCAGCAGCGTGGGACAGGGAAATGAAAAACTGTTTTTT. Translating gives CASSVGQGNEKLFF.

A few counts support this clonotype. CDR3 in amino acids: CATQDSLQTQYF. CDR3 nucleotide sequence: TGTGCCACCCAGGACAGTTTGCAGACCCAGTACTTC. The rearrangement joins TRBV6-2 or TRBV6-3 to TRBJ2-5, with TRBD1 as a possible D gene (6 bases). The CDR3 consists of 12 residues. Germline V CDR1 and CDR2: MNHEY, SVGEGT. The V end was cut by 10 bases, the J end by 6 bases, with 15 bases between.

This clonotype was seen ten or more times. The rearrangement links TRBV5-1 to TRBJ1-2; unclear D gene. Trimming pared 0 bases from V and 2 bases from J, leaving 8 bases between. The length of the CDR3 is 14 residues. The germline V gene encodes CDR1 SGHRS and CDR2 YFSETQ. The CDR3 sequence is CASSLEVGNYGYTF. As DNA, the CDR3 is TGCGCCAGCAGCTTGGAAGTCGGGAACTATGGCTACACCTTC.

This clonotype was seen repeatedly, ten times or more. The V gene is TRBV7-3, the J gene TRBJ2-2, with 8 bases aligning to TRBD1. The CDR3 runs 14 residues. After removal of 4 bases from V and 8 bases from J, the junction contained 6 bases not matched to a gene. CDR1 and CDR2 from the germline V gene are SGHTA and FQGTGA. The CDR3, as DNA: TGTGCCAGCAGCTCACGACAGGGGAAGGGGGAGCTGTTTTTT. Protein: CASSSRQGKGELFF.

The chain combines TRBV12-3 or TRBV12-4 with TRBJ1-6; D unresolved. The CDR3 is made up of 16 amino acids. Trimming took 5 bases from V and 2 from J, leaving 13 bases between them. Written as DNA, the CDR3 is TGTGCCAGCAGTGACGACCCTAGGGCCTATAATTCACCCCTCCACTTT. This translates into CASSDDPRAYNSPLHF.

This sequence joins TRBV6-2 or TRBV6-3 and TRBJ2-1; 8 nucleotides line up with TRBD2. Germline-derived CDR1 and CDR2 are MNHEY and SVGEGT. J lost 5 bases, V lost 4 bases, and 7 bases had no gene match. The CDR3 is 15 residues long. The CDR3 sequence: CASSWNGLADNEQFF. The DNA for the CDR3 is TGTGCCAGCAGTTGGAATGGACTAGCCGACAATGAGCAGTTCTTC.

This clonotype has only a few counts. J is TRBJ1-5 and V is TRBV6-2 or TRBV6-3; D gene uncertain. In germline, CDR1 is MNHEY, CDR2 SVGEGT. V shed 2 bases and J shed 5 bases, with 16 bases lying between them. This CDR3 comprises 16 residues. The CDR3 coding sequence is TGTGCCAGCAGTTACGGAAATGATGCGGCGCATCAGCCCCAGCATTTT. Amino acids: CASSYGNDAAHQPQHF.

As to this clonotype: A read error may be the cause here, since a much bigger clone is one base away. J is TRBJ1-2 and V is TRBV28; D call uncertain. Looked up from germline, CDR1 is MDHEN and CDR2 is SYDVKM. The CDR3 is 14 residues long. The CDR3 here is CTSSFPGPNYGYTF. Here the CDR3 DNA reads TGTACCAGCAGTTTCCCAGGCCCTAACTATGGCTACACCTTC.

The chain has TRBV18 and TRBJ1-1, with D possibly matching TRBD1 (6 bases). CDR1 KGHSH and CDR2 LQKENI come from the germline V gene. The CDR3 sequence is 13 residues long. Trimming pared 0 bases from V and 7 bases from J, leaving 9 bases between. The CDR3 DNA reads as TGTGCCAGCTCACCACCTAAGGGGGATGAAGCTTTCTTT. Encoded protein: CASSPPKGDEAFF.

This clonotype appeared many times. This chain connects TRBV7-9 to TRBJ1-2; tentatively, D is TRBD1 (6 bases). Germline V lookup: CDR1 SEHNR, CDR2 FQNEAQ (reference sequence). The length of the CDR3 is 14 residues. The V end was cut by 5 bases, the J end by 8 bases, with 18 bases between. The CDR3, as DNA: TGTGCCAGCAGCCCGGGGGCTCGCCCTTCGGGCTACACCTTC. Its protein product is CASSPGARPSGYTF.

This clonotype was counted at least ten times. The V call is TRBV10-3, the J call TRBJ1-2; a possible D gene is TRBD1 (5 bases). Per germline, CDR1 ENHRY and CDR2 SYGVKD. The length of the CDR3 is 14 residues. With 2 bases removed from V and 8 bases from J, the gap between germline ends came to 15 bases. This CDR3 is CAISEAAGIDGYTF. The DNA of the CDR3 is TGTGCCATCAGTGAGGCTGCAGGGATCGACGGCTACACCTTC.

A few counts support this clonotype. The chain has TRBV20-1 and TRBJ1-5; D gene ambiguous. The ends were cut back, 5 bases at V and 0 bases at J, with 8 bases in the middle. Germline CDR1 reads DFQATT; CDR2 reads SNEGSKA (reference sequence). CDR3 size: 13 residues. CDR3 bases: TGCAGTGCTTACGGACGTAGCAATCAGCCCCAGCATTTT. Protein: CSAYGRSNQPQHF.

The chain joins TRBV5-1 to TRBJ1-1; 7 nucleotides align to TRBD1. The CDR3 spans 16 residues. CDR1 and CDR2 from the germline V gene are SGHRS and YFSETQ. Trimming at V came to 4 bases and at J to 0 bases, leaving 9 bases not matched to a gene. The CDR3 protein is CASSTGTEFMNTEAFF. DNA of the CDR3: TGCGCCAGCAGCACCGGGACAGAGTTCATGAACACTGAAGCTTTCTTT.

This clonotype was found a few times. The V and J genes are TRBV6-2 or TRBV6-3 and TRBJ2-7; D is undetermined. This CDR3 has 16 amino acids. V lost 2 bases, J lost 0 bases, and 14 bases lay in between. CDR1 is MNHEY and CDR2 is SVGEGT in the germline V gene. The CDR3 protein is CASSYPSTWSSYEQYF. Here the CDR3 DNA reads TGTGCCAGCAGTTACCCTTCAACCTGGTCCTCCTACGAGCAGTACTTC.

This clonotype was observed at least ten times. This chain connects TRBV7-2 to TRBJ2-1; tentative D call: TRBD1 (5 bases). V was trimmed by 1 base and J by 6 bases, leaving 10 bases between them. Per the germline V gene, CDR1 is SGHTA and CDR2 is FQGNSA. The CDR3 has 14 residues. CDR3 loop: CASSLVTASNEQFF. The CDR3 bases are TGTGCCAGCAGCTTAGTGACAGCTAGCAATGAGCAGTTCTTC.

The rearrangement links TRBV12-5 to TRBJ2-3; no reliable D call. The CDR3 runs to 14 residues. Trimming pared 5 bases from V and 0 bases from J, leaving 9 bases between. Germline CDR1 is LGHNT and CDR2 is FRNRAP. For the CDR3, the DNA is TGTGCTAGTGGTCCCTGGGGTAGCACAGATACGCAGTATTTT. Encoded protein: CASGPWGSTDTQYF.

V gene TRBV2 combines with J gene TRBJ1-5; D perhaps matches TRBD1 (5 bases). The germline V gene has CDR1 SNHLY and CDR2 FYNNEI. Trimming took 2 bases from V and 7 from J, leaving 12 bases between them. There are 14 residues in the CDR3. CDR3 sequence (DNA): TGTGCCAGCAGTGAATCAGGGTCGATACAGCCCCAGCATTTT. Protein product: CASSESGSIQPQHF.

This clonotype was observed a few times. The chain combines TRBV7-8 with TRBJ2-3; D remains ambiguous. CDR1 and CDR2 from the germline V gene are SGHVS and FQNEAQ. V was shortened by 9 bases and J by 6 bases, with 10 bases between the two germline ends. CDR3 length equals 11 residues. The CDR3 region has the DNA TGTGCCAGTAAGAGACACGATACGCAGTATTTT. This sequence encodes CASKRHDTQYF.

There are a few counts of this clonotype. The V and J genes are TRBV3-1 and TRBJ2-1, with 8 bases identical to TRBD2. The CDR3 totals 17 residues. The germline V gene has CDR1 LGHDT and CDR2 YNNKEL (reference sequence). Germline trimming cut 1 base from V and 4 bases from J; bases unmatched to any gene: 9. As DNA, the CDR3 is TGTGCCAGCAGCCAAGGGGGTAGCGGGGAAATTTACAATGAGCAGTTCTTC. Protein sequence: CASSQGGSGEIYNEQFF.

This clonotype was detected a few times. The chain uses TRBV5-1 and TRBJ2-7, with TRBD1 matching over 7 bases. Germline CDR1 is SGHRS and CDR2 is YFSETQ. With 2 bases clipped from V and 3 bases from J, the junction kept 5 bases outside the gene matches. The CDR3 has 14 residues. CDR3: CASSFGRGNYEQYF. In DNA, the CDR3 is TGCGCCAGCAGCTTTGGCAGGGGGAACTACGAGCAGTACTTC. Based on the CDR3 plus reference TRBV5-1 and TRBJ2-7, the full variable domain is KAGVTQTPRYLIKTRGQQVTLSCSPISGHRSVSWYQQTPGQGLQFLFEYFSETQRNKGNFPGRFSGRQFSNSRSEMNVSTLELGDSALYLCASSFGRGNYEQYFGPGTRLTVT.